Listed below are T cell receptor beta chains from one sample, sequenced in a study of blood T cell repertoires in COVID-19. Produced via immunoSEQ multiplex PCR; TCRdb's table is partial and in-frame only. The sample includes 210,000 or so clones, approximately 78% seen only once; the top ten take under 11%. The sequenced sample was peripheral blood. The receptors derive from an elderly woman with acute or convalescent COVID-19. Both conserved end residues are part of each CDR3. D genes are given only for firm matches. A clone size is listed for some rows: how often the clone was seen (once, few, many), or a class if it is expanded.

j_call: TRBJ1-1
v_call: TRBV2
d_call: TRBD1
clone_size: NA
cdr3_aa: CASSVRGQGDTEAFF
cdr3_nt: TGTGCCAGCAGTGTGAGGGGGCAGGGGGACACTGAAGCTTTCTTT

j_call: TRBJ2-7
v_call: TRBV5-1
d_call: TRBD2
clone_size: NA
cdr3_aa: CASSPGLAGVLGADEQYF
cdr3_nt: TGCGCCAGCAGCCCAGGACTAGCGGGAGTGTTAGGGGCCGACGAGCAGTACTTC

j_call: TRBJ1-5
v_call: TRBV27
d_call: NA
clone_size: NA
cdr3_aa: CASSLPNQPQHF
cdr3_nt: TGTGCCAGCAGTTTACCGAATCAGCCCCAGCATTTT

j_call: TRBJ1-1
v_call: TRBV11-2
d_call: NA
clone_size: NA
cdr3_aa: CASSSPPENTEAFF
cdr3_nt: TGTGCCAGCAGCTCACCCCCAGAGAACACTGAAGCTTTCTTT

j_call: TRBJ2-7
v_call: TRBV2
d_call: TRBD2
clone_size: once
cdr3_aa: CASRAGGAYEQYF
cdr3_nt: TGTGCCAGCAGGGCGGGAGGGGCCTACGAGCAGTACTTC

j_call: TRBJ2-7
v_call: TRBV6-6
d_call: NA
clone_size: NA
cdr3_aa: CASSYSTAESEQYF
cdr3_nt: TGTGCCAGCAGTTACTCGACTGCAGAATCCGAGCAGTACTTC

j_call: TRBJ2-1
v_call: TRBV7-6
d_call: TRBD2
clone_size: NA
cdr3_aa: CASSPLAGGPAEQFF
cdr3_nt: TGTGCCAGCAGCCCCCTAGCGGGGGGGCCGGCCGAGCAGTTCTTC

j_call: TRBJ2-2
v_call: TRBV15
d_call: NA
clone_size: NA
cdr3_aa: CATSRDKATNTGELFF
cdr3_nt: TGTGCCACCAGCAGAGATAAAGCAACGAACACCGGGGAGCTGTTTTTT

j_call: TRBJ2-2
v_call: TRBV29-1
d_call: NA
clone_size: few
cdr3_aa: CSVTGEAGELFF
cdr3_nt: TGCAGCGTCACAGGGGAGGCCGGGGAGCTGTTTTTT

j_call: TRBJ2-3
v_call: TRBV15
d_call: TRBD2
clone_size: NA
cdr3_aa: CATSRDMASGSGDTQYF
cdr3_nt: TGTGCCACCAGCAGAGATATGGCTAGCGGGAGCGGTGATACGCAGTATTTT

j_call: TRBJ1-1
v_call: TRBV30
d_call: NA
clone_size: NA
cdr3_aa: CAWLSNTEAFF
cdr3_nt: TGTGCCTGGCTATCTAACACTGAAGCTTTCTTT

j_call: TRBJ1-2
v_call: TRBV24-1
d_call: NA
clone_size: NA
cdr3_aa: CATSVGGGNYGYTF
cdr3_nt: TGTGCCACCAGCGTTGGGGGGGGGAACTATGGCTACACCTTC

j_call: TRBJ2-2
v_call: TRBV5-1
d_call: NA
clone_size: NA
cdr3_aa: CTSSGYGDTGELFF
cdr3_nt: TGCACCAGCTCCGGATACGGGGACACCGGGGAGCTGTTTTTT

j_call: TRBJ2-7
v_call: TRBV7-2
d_call: TRBD2
clone_size: NA
cdr3_aa: CASSTGLAGAYEQYF
cdr3_nt: TGTGCCAGCAGCACAGGACTAGCGGGGGCCTACGAGCAGTACTTC

j_call: TRBJ2-1
v_call: TRBV11-3
d_call: TRBD2
clone_size: once
cdr3_aa: CASSTGTRGYNEQFF
cdr3_nt: TGTGCCAGCAGCACCGGGACTAGGGGATACAATGAGCAGTTCTTC

j_call: TRBJ1-2
v_call: TRBV10-1
d_call: TRBD1
clone_size: NA
cdr3_aa: CASSPLTGGEGYGYTF
cdr3_nt: TGCGCCAGCAGCCCCCTGACAGGGGGCGAGGGGTATGGCTACACCTTC

j_call: TRBJ2-2
v_call: TRBV5-4
d_call: NA
clone_size: NA
cdr3_aa: CASSPDGTNTGELFF
cdr3_nt: TGTGCCAGCAGCCCGGACGGGACGAACACCGGGGAGCTGTTTTTT

j_call: TRBJ1-5
v_call: TRBV11-2
d_call: NA
clone_size: NA
cdr3_aa: CASSQGVGPNQPQHF
cdr3_nt: TGTGCCAGCAGCCAGGGCGTAGGGCCGAATCAGCCCCAGCATTTT

j_call: TRBJ1-4
v_call: TRBV28
d_call: TRBD1
clone_size: NA
cdr3_aa: CASSLITGATQLFF
cdr3_nt: TGTGCCAGCAGTTTAATAACAGGGGCGACCCAACTGTTTTTT

j_call: TRBJ2-7
v_call: TRBV30
d_call: TRBD1
clone_size: NA
cdr3_aa: CAWKVTGAYEQYF
cdr3_nt: TGTGCCTGGAAAGTCACAGGGGCCTACGAGCAGTACTTC

j_call: TRBJ1-5
v_call: TRBV10-3
d_call: TRBD1
clone_size: NA
cdr3_aa: CAISESGAAGGSNQPQHF
cdr3_nt: TGTGCCATCAGTGAGTCGGGAGCGGCAGGGGGTAGCAATCAGCCCCAGCATTTT

j_call: TRBJ1-1
v_call: TRBV2
d_call: NA
clone_size: NA
cdr3_aa: CASRTTVQAFF
cdr3_nt: TGTGCCAGCAGAACCACAGTGCAAGCTTTCTTT

j_call: TRBJ2-1
v_call: TRBV4-1
d_call: TRBD2
clone_size: NA
cdr3_aa: CASSQEVLTSGYNEQFF
cdr3_nt: TGCGCCAGCAGCCAAGAAGTTTTAACTAGCGGCTACAATGAGCAGTTCTTC

j_call: TRBJ1-2
v_call: TRBV2
d_call: NA
clone_size: NA
cdr3_aa: CASSEFTRGGYTF
cdr3_nt: TGTGCCAGCAGTGAATTTACAAGAGGAGGCTACACCTTC

j_call: TRBJ2-1
v_call: TRBV18
d_call: NA
clone_size: NA
cdr3_aa: CASSPRQGSSYNEQFF
cdr3_nt: TGTGCCAGCTCACCACGGCAGGGGAGCTCCTACAATGAGCAGTTCTTC

j_call: TRBJ2-7
v_call: TRBV3-1/TRBV3-2
d_call: TRBD2
clone_size: NA
cdr3_aa: CASSQVAGGPGVEQYF
cdr3_nt: TGTGCCAGCAGCCAGGTAGCGGGAGGGCCGGGAGTGGAGCAGTACTTC

j_call: TRBJ2-7
v_call: TRBV19
d_call: NA
clone_size: NA
cdr3_aa: CASTLGRGSSYEQYF
cdr3_nt: TGTGCCAGTACCCTGGGCAGGGGAAGCTCCTACGAGCAGTACTTC

j_call: TRBJ2-5
v_call: TRBV5-1
d_call: NA
clone_size: NA
cdr3_aa: CASSPGEETQYF
cdr3_nt: TGCGCCAGCAGCCCAGGGGAAGAGACCCAGTACTTC

j_call: TRBJ2-3
v_call: TRBV7-9
d_call: TRBD2
clone_size: NA
cdr3_aa: CASRLTSGGASDTQYF
cdr3_nt: TGTGCCAGCAGATTAACTAGCGGGGGGGCCTCGGATACGCAGTATTTT

j_call: TRBJ1-2
v_call: TRBV10-3
d_call: NA
clone_size: NA
cdr3_aa: CAISKLTGVYGYTF
cdr3_nt: TGTGCCATCAGTAAACTTACAGGTGTCTATGGCTACACCTTC

j_call: TRBJ2-1
v_call: TRBV5-1
d_call: TRBD1
clone_size: NA
cdr3_aa: CASSHGQGYNEQFF
cdr3_nt: TGCGCCAGCAGCCACGGACAGGGTTACAATGAGCAGTTCTTC

j_call: TRBJ1-5
v_call: TRBV7-9
d_call: TRBD1
clone_size: NA
cdr3_aa: CASSLPGGGQPQHF
cdr3_nt: TGTGCCAGCAGCCTCCCAGGGGGCGGTCAGCCCCAGCATTTT

j_call: TRBJ1-2
v_call: TRBV27
d_call: TRBD1
clone_size: NA
cdr3_aa: CASSSHSGTGGTNYGYTF
cdr3_nt: TGTGCCAGCAGTTCTCATTCCGGGACAGGGGGTACTAACTATGGCTACACCTTC

j_call: TRBJ2-5
v_call: TRBV12-3/TRBV12-4
d_call: NA
clone_size: NA
cdr3_aa: CASNQGYQETQYF
cdr3_nt: TGTGCCAGCAATCAGGGGTACCAAGAGACCCAGTACTTC

j_call: TRBJ1-1
v_call: TRBV6-4
d_call: NA
clone_size: NA
cdr3_aa: CASSQDSMNTEAFF
cdr3_nt: TGTGCCAGCAGTCAAGACAGTATGAACACTGAAGCTTTCTTT

j_call: TRBJ2-7
v_call: TRBV6-1
d_call: TRBD2
clone_size: NA
cdr3_aa: CASSDGLAGHYEQYF
cdr3_nt: TGTGCCAGCAGTGACGGCCTAGCGGGGCACTACGAGCAGTACTTC

j_call: TRBJ1-2
v_call: TRBV10-3
d_call: TRBD1
clone_size: NA
cdr3_aa: CAITPTGYGYGYTF
cdr3_nt: TGTGCCATCACCCCGACAGGGTACGGCTATGGCTACACCTTC

j_call: TRBJ1-5
v_call: TRBV19
d_call: TRBD1
clone_size: NA
cdr3_aa: CASSIDPTGNSNQPQHF
cdr3_nt: TGTGCCAGTAGTATAGACCCGACAGGGAATAGCAATCAGCCCCAGCATTTT

j_call: TRBJ2-7
v_call: TRBV28
d_call: NA
clone_size: NA
cdr3_aa: CASSLTPGVYEQYF
cdr3_nt: TGTGCCAGCAGTTTAACCCCCGGGGTCTACGAGCAGTACTTC

j_call: TRBJ2-5
v_call: TRBV3-1/TRBV3-2
d_call: NA
clone_size: NA
cdr3_aa: CASSPPGVDETQYF
cdr3_nt: TGTGCCAGCAGCCCCCCGGGGGTTGACGAGACCCAGTACTTC

j_call: TRBJ2-1
v_call: TRBV7-7
d_call: NA
clone_size: NA
cdr3_aa: CASSLAVSPYGIHEQFF
cdr3_nt: TGTGCTAGCAGCTTAGCTGTTTCGCCCTACGGGATCCATGAGCAGTTCTTC

j_call: TRBJ1-1
v_call: TRBV28
d_call: NA
clone_size: once
cdr3_aa: CASSFGPRAIPTEAFF
cdr3_nt: TGTGCCAGCAGTTTCGGCCCCAGGGCTATCCCCACTGAAGCTTTCTTT

j_call: TRBJ2-1
v_call: TRBV19
d_call: NA
clone_size: NA
cdr3_aa: CASSIPDKSLTYNEQFF
cdr3_nt: TGTGCCAGTAGTATTCCCGATAAGTCCCTAACCTACAATGAGCAGTTCTTC

j_call: TRBJ1-1
v_call: TRBV6-6
d_call: NA
clone_size: NA
cdr3_aa: CASRDSMNTEAFF
cdr3_nt: TGTGCCAGCAGGGACAGCATGAACACTGAAGCTTTCTTT

j_call: TRBJ1-2
v_call: TRBV30
d_call: NA
clone_size: NA
cdr3_aa: CAWTRGFNYGYTF
cdr3_nt: TGTGCCTGGACTAGGGGGTTTAACTATGGCTACACCTTC

j_call: TRBJ2-1
v_call: TRBV18
d_call: NA
clone_size: NA
cdr3_aa: CASSPAGVLYNEQFF
cdr3_nt: TGTGCCAGCTCACCCGCTGGAGTTCTCTACAATGAGCAGTTCTTC

j_call: TRBJ1-6
v_call: TRBV5-6
d_call: NA
clone_size: NA
cdr3_aa: CASSSRFTGVPNSPLHF
cdr3_nt: TGTGCCAGCAGCTCACGGTTTACGGGGGTCCCAAATTCACCCCTCCACTTT

j_call: TRBJ2-2
v_call: TRBV25-1
d_call: NA
clone_size: NA
cdr3_aa: CASTPRTFLNTGELFF
cdr3_nt: TGTGCCAGCACCCCTCGGACTTTCCTCAACACCGGGGAGCTGTTTTTT

j_call: TRBJ2-1
v_call: TRBV11-2
d_call: TRBD2
clone_size: NA
cdr3_aa: CASSLAGGSEFF
cdr3_nt: TGTGCCAGCAGCTTAGCAGGCGGGAGTGAGTTCTTC

j_call: TRBJ2-2
v_call: TRBV7-3
d_call: TRBD2
clone_size: NA
cdr3_aa: CASSLNPPGLGRTGELFF
cdr3_nt: TGTGCCAGCAGCTTAAATCCGCCGGGACTAGGAAGGACCGGGGAGCTGTTTTTT

j_call: TRBJ1-5
v_call: TRBV6-2/TRBV6-3
d_call: NA
clone_size: NA
cdr3_aa: CASSYLGTLSNQPQHF
cdr3_nt: TGTGCCAGCAGTTACCTAGGGACTCTTAGCAATCAGCCCCAGCATTTT

j_call: TRBJ1-2
v_call: TRBV19
d_call: TRBD1
clone_size: NA
cdr3_aa: CASSIANRDSSYGYTF
cdr3_nt: TGTGCCAGTAGTATAGCCAACCGGGACAGTTCCTATGGCTACACCTTC